This T cell receptor (beta chain) was recovered during a study of T cells in Graves' hyperthyroidism and ophthalmopathy. This clonotype has a count of ten or more. The germline CDR1 and CDR2 sequences are LNHDA and SQIVND (reference sequence). This CDR3 comprises 13 residues. The V and J ends lost 5 bases and 2 bases respectively, with 9 bases between them. What was amplified from RNA transcripts were TCR beta CDR3 regions. TCR CDR3 underwent first-round RT-PCR with the HTBI primer set. MiXCR, run by TCRdb on the multiplex PCR reads, gives a single entry per CDR3 protein. This table has 560,000 or so distinct CDR3 sequences, around 46% appearing once. If no ophthalmopathy progression occurred within 18 months, Graves' hyperthyroidism was stable.

The chain links TRBV19 to TRBJ1-1; no reliable D call. This clonotype originated in a woman aged 18-30 years with Graves' hyperthyroidism. The material sequenced was peripheral blood or thyroid tissue (not recorded which). The CDR3 loop is CASSSRTNTEAFF. CDR3 DNA sequence: TGTGCCAGTAGTTCCAGGACTAACACTGAAGCTTTCTTT.